This passage covers 12 T cell receptor beta chains from one sample sequenced in a study of early T cells in non-severe SARS-CoV-2 infection. TCRdb used MiXCR to reprocess the 5' RACE reads, holding one entry per CDR3 protein. The top ten clones hold roughly 5.8% of a sample with tens of thousands of distinct CDR3 sequences, about 10% of them seen once. The source was whole blood, collected at baseline. Every receptor here comes from an adult who was a healthcare worker with PCR-confirmed SARS-CoV-2 infection or an uninfected control (not recorded which).

The sample holds a few counts of this clonotype. This rearrangement joins TRBV29-1 to TRBJ2-1; 7 nucleotides agree with TRBD2. The CDR3 is 13 residues long. Germline V gives CDR1 SQVTM, CDR2 ANQGSEA. V lost 6 bases, J lost 6 bases, and 8 bases stayed unmatched. CDR3 nucleotide sequence: TGCAGCGTCGCTAGCGGCGGAGTCAATGAGCAGTTCTTC. Translation: CSVASGGVNEQFF.

The CDR3 nucleotides are TGTGCCAGCAGGCCTCAGAGGGGTGGAGGGGAAAAACTGTTTTTT. Translating it yields CASRPQRGGGEKLFF. The V gene is TRBV6-6, the J gene TRBJ1-4; tentatively, D is TRBD1 (5 bases). Trimming left V 6 bases short and J 8 bases short, with 19 bases between. CDR1 is MNHNY and CDR2 is SVGAGI in the germline V gene (reference sequence). The CDR3 is made up of 15 amino acids.

A few counts support this clonotype. V usage is TRBV12-3 or TRBV12-4 and J usage is TRBJ2-4; D unresolved. CDR3 size: 14 residues. V shed 6 bases and J shed 0 bases, with 9 bases lying between them. CDR3 in amino acids: CASRLSVAKNIQYF. The CDR3 nucleotides read TGTGCCAGCAGGCTATCAGTAGCCAAAAACATTCAGTACTTC.

The chain joins TRBV5-1 to TRBJ2-3; 10 nucleotides match TRBD1. Per germline, CDR1 SGHRS and CDR2 YFSETQ. The junction had 8 bases not matched to a gene; V was cut back by 7 bases and J by 3 bases. This CDR3 is 15 amino acids long. The CDR3 is CASGEGQGLTDTQYF. As DNA, the CDR3 is TGCGCCAGCGGAGAGGGACAGGGGTTAACAGATACGCAGTATTTT.

This clonotype was seen only a few times. The chain employs TRBV2 and TRBJ1-1, with D hard to call. Germline V gene sequence: CDR1 SNHLY, CDR2 FYNNEI. The CDR3 is 14 residues long. The V and J ends lost 2 bases and 9 bases respectively, with 16 bases between them. The CDR3 nucleotides read TGTGCCAGCAGTGAACCTGCTGTTAGGTCACAAGCTTTCTTT. It codes for CASSEPAVRSQAFF.

The sample holds many counts of this clonotype. The rearrangement links TRBV6-1 to TRBJ1-6, with 8 bases that match TRBD1. The CDR3 is made up of 17 amino acids. Germline values: CDR1 MNHNS, CDR2 SASEGT. With V trimmed by 1 base and J by 8 bases, 10 bases remained unmatched. Here the CDR3 DNA reads TGTGCCAGCAGTGAAGTTGGACAGGGCATTATTGATTCACCCCTCCACTTT. Amino acids: CASSEVGQGIIDSPLHF.

V and J are TRBV5-1 and TRBJ2-5, with TRBD1 as a possible D gene (6 bases). Germline CDR1 and CDR2: SGHRS and YFSETQ. The CDR3 totals 14 residues. The V and J ends lost 4 bases and 4 bases respectively, with 14 bases between them. The CDR3, as DNA: TGCGCCAGCAGCCCCCAGGGGTTCGGAGAGACCCAGTACTTC. Its translation is CASSPQGFGETQYF.

The chain is built from TRBV30 and TRBJ2-5; D is undetermined. Germline-derived CDR1 and CDR2 are GTSNPN and SVGIG (reference sequence). V gave up 0 bases and J gave up 1 base, with 6 bases separating them. The CDR3 covers 13 residues. CDR3 region: CAWSVMRQETQYF. The CDR3 DNA reads TGTGCCTGGAGTGTAATGCGCCAAGAGACCCAGTACTTC.

This rearrangement joins TRBV12-3 or TRBV12-4 to TRBJ2-1; TRBD2 agrees at 11 bases. With 6 bases clipped from V and 8 bases from J, the junction kept 0 bases outside the gene matches. CDR3 length: 12 residues. CDR3 in amino acids: CASRGLADEQFF. The CDR3 bases are TGTGCCAGCAGGGGACTAGCGGATGAGCAGTTCTTC.

The V and J genes are TRBV18 and TRBJ1-1; D not certain. V lost 6 bases, J lost 1 base, and 9 bases lay in between. This CDR3 comprises 13 residues. Germline lookup yields CDR1 KGHSH and CDR2 LQKENI. Here the CDR3 DNA reads TGTGCCAGCTCCGGGCCCGAGAACACTGAAGCTTTCTTT. It is translated as CASSGPENTEAFF.

In its sample, this clonotype was seen a few times. The chain is built from TRBV27 and TRBJ2-1, with a possible D match to TRBD2 (6 bases). Trimming stripped 5 bases from V and 0 bases from J, with 11 bases between. Germline loops: CDR1 MNHEY, CDR2 SMNVEV (reference sequence). The CDR3 consists of 15 residues. The CDR3 loop is CASSPGTGSYNEQFF. The CDR3 region has the DNA TGTGCCAGCAGTCCCGGGACTGGCTCCTACAATGAGCAGTTCTTC.

This clonotype has just a few counts. The rearrangement joins TRBV5-4 to TRBJ2-7; TRBD1 matches at 9 bases. Germline CDR1 and CDR2: SGHNT and YYREEE (reference sequence). V was pared by 4 bases and J by 4 bases, with 6 bases of the junction left unmatched. The CDR3 is made up of 14 amino acids. The DNA for the CDR3 is TGTGCCAGCAGCACTCCCGGGACAGGGTACGAGCAGTACTTC. Amino acids: CASSTPGTGYEQYF.